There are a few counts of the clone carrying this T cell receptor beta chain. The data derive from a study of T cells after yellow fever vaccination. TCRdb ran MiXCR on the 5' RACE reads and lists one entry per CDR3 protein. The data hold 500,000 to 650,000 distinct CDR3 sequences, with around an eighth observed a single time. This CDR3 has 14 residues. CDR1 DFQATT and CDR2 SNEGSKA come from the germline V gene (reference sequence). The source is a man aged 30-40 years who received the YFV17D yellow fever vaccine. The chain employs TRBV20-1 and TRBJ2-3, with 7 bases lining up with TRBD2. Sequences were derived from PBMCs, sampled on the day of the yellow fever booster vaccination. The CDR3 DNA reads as TGCAGCGTCTCGGGAGGAGGTTCCACAGATACGCAGTATTTT. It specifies CSVSGGGSTDTQYF.